The T cell receptor (beta chain) described here comes from a study of T-cell memory formation after mild COVID-19. With regard to this clonotype: What it binds is not known.

J was trimmed by 5 bases and V by 10 bases; bases with no gene match: 17. Germline V gene data show CDR1 as MDHEN and CDR2 as SYDVKM. The CDR3 is 15 residues long. Using its own MiXCR run on the 5' RACE reads, TCRdb lists one record per CDR3 protein. This sample has 300,000 to 350,000 distinct CDR3 sequences, with approximately 19% found just once. Study-wide points: CD4+ contracting clones lay mainly in CM and EM, CD8+ ones in EMRA.

The sequence was collected from a man between 18 and 35 years old who had mild COVID-19 (a few samples of this study predate the infection). Cell type and time point are not known. Specimen: PBMCs or a T cell subset sorted from them (not recorded which). The J gene is TRBJ2-7, the V gene TRBV28, with 7 nucleotides matching TRBD2. CDR3 residues: CAIKRYRGDSNEQYV. The CDR3 DNA is TGTGCCATCAAACGGTACCGGGGGGATTCGAACGAGCAGTACGTC.